The next 29 T cell receptor beta chains were all read from a single sample in a study of blood T cell repertoires in COVID-19. Sequenced by immunoSEQ multiplex PCR; TCRdb stores in-frame clones only, minus some. Of 60,000 to 90,000 clones listed, around 80% were seen once; the top ten hold around 5.3%. The material sequenced was peripheral blood. The receptors here all came from a man aged 60-69 years with active or convalescent COVID-19.

The chain couples TRBV7-2 to TRBJ2-3; D is perhaps TRBD2 (5 bases). The CDR3 contains 15 residues. V was trimmed by 4 bases and J by 4 bases, leaving 15 bases between them. CDR1 SGHTA and CDR2 FQGNSA come from the germline V gene. The CDR3 loop reads CASSSGSSAPDTQYF. The CDR3 region has the DNA TGTGCCAGCAGCTCGGGGAGCTCGGCCCCAGATACGCAGTATTTT.

This clone was observed a single time. This rearrangement joins TRBV7-9 to TRBJ1-1; TRBD1 agrees at 7 bases. CDR1 and CDR2 (germline): SEHNR, FQNEAQ (reference sequence). This CDR3 comprises 14 residues. J lost 6 bases, V lost 8 bases, and 12 bases had no gene match. CDR3 DNA sequence: TGTGCCAGCGGGCCCAGGGGGGCGCAGGCTGAAGCTTTCTTT. Translated: CASGPRGAQAEAFF.

The V call is TRBV6-5, the J call TRBJ2-7, with TRBD2 matching 8 bases. The CDR3 is made up of 16 amino acids. Germline CDR1 MNHEY, CDR2 SVGAGI. The junction had 9 bases not matched to a gene; V was cut back by 3 bases and J by 2 bases. The CDR3 reads CASSYTTLAGPYEQYF. The CDR3 DNA reads as TGTGCCAGCAGTTATACGACTTTAGCGGGGCCCTACGAGCAGTACTTC.

The chain uses TRBV19 and TRBJ2-7; 9 bases agree with TRBD1. V trimming: 4 bases; J trimming: 3 bases; junction bases outside the gene matches: 4. There are 14 residues in the CDR3. CDR1 is LNHDA and CDR2 is SQIVND in the germline V gene (reference sequence). For the CDR3, the DNA is TGTGCCAGTAGTACCAGACAGGGGGTCTACGAGCAGTACTTC. This sequence encodes CASSTRQGVYEQYF.

This sequence joins TRBV27 and TRBJ1-1; a weak D match, TRBD1 (5 bases). Between the trimmed V and J ends, which lost 6 bases and 4 bases, there was a span of 21 bases. This CDR3 spans 16 amino acids. In germline, CDR1 is MNHEY, CDR2 SMNVEV (reference sequence). This chain's CDR3 is CASSPAGVGVGTEAFF. DNA for the CDR3: TGTGCCAGCAGCCCCGCCGGAGTAGGGGTCGGCACTGAAGCTTTCTTT.

The chain joins TRBV3-1 (or the pseudogene TRBV3-2) to TRBJ1-2, with TRBD1 as a possible D gene (6 bases). V lost 3 bases and J lost 8, with 10 bases in between. CDR1 is LGHDT, CDR2 YNNKEL, per germline (reference sequence). This CDR3 region has 12 residues. CDR3 sequence reads: CASSQGALGYTF. CDR3 coding DNA: TGTGCCAGCAGCCAGGGGGCGTTAGGCTACACCTTC.

The chain employs TRBV29-1 and TRBJ2-1; possibly TRBD2 for D (6 bases). The CDR3 runs to 11 residues. V lost 6 bases to trimming and J lost 7 bases, with 10 bases between them. CDR1 and CDR2 from the germline V gene are SQVTM and ANQGSEA. CDR3 amino acids: CSVPGRNEQFF. CDR3 nucleotides: TGCAGCGTCCCCGGGAGAAATGAGCAGTTCTTC.

This clone is a singleton in its sample. The chain uses TRBV27 and TRBJ1-2; 8 nucleotides align to TRBD1. Germline V CDR1 and CDR2: MNHEY, SMNVEV (reference sequence). With V trimmed by 3 bases and J by 4 bases, 4 bases remained unmatched. CDR3 length: 14 amino acids. Written as DNA, the CDR3 is TGTGCCAGCAGTTTCAGGGGGCAAGGCTATGGCTACACCTTC. It encodes CASSFRGQGYGYTF.

The chain is built from TRBV3-1 (or the pseudogene TRBV3-2) and TRBJ2-1; 14 bases line up with TRBD2. This CDR3 has 18 amino acids. Trimming removed 5 bases from V and 8 bases from J; junction bases left unmatched: 14. Germline V CDR1 and CDR2: LGHDT, YNNKEL (reference sequence). CDR3 sequence: CASSSRTSGGSRGHEQFF. The CDR3 coding sequence is TGTGCCAGCAGCTCCCGGACTAGCGGGGGGTCTCGGGGGCATGAGCAGTTCTTC.

In nucleotides, the CDR3 is TGTGCCAGCAGACAGGGGGGATATGGCTACACCTTC. Translated, it gives CASRQGGYGYTF. This sequence joins TRBV27 and TRBJ1-2, with 8 bases fitting TRBD1. Per the germline V gene, CDR1 is MNHEY and CDR2 is SMNVEV (reference sequence). With V trimmed by 6 bases and J by 5 bases, 2 bases remained unmatched. The CDR3 has 12 amino acids.

This chain links TRBV5-5 with TRBJ1-1, with a weak D call TRBD1 (5 bases). Trimming stripped 1 base from V and 1 base from J, with 14 bases between. This CDR3 region has 16 residues. From germline, CDR1 is SGHKS and CDR2 YYEKEE (reference sequence). CDR3 sequence reads: CASSLRMGQSNTEAFF. CDR3 nucleotides: TGTGCCAGCAGCTTGCGTATGGGGCAGTCGAACACTGAAGCTTTCTTT. Complete variable domain (other parts from reference TRBV5-5 and TRBJ1-1): DAGVTQSPTHLIKTRGQQVTLRCSPISGHKSVSWYQQVLGQGPQFIFQYYEKEERGRGNFPDRFSARQFPNYSSELNVNALLLGDSALYLCASSLRMGQSNTEAFFGQGTRLTVV.

The V gene is TRBV5-6, the J gene TRBJ2-1, with 7 bases that match TRBD1. Germline values: CDR1 SGHDT, CDR2 YYEEEE. This CDR3 contains 15 residues. V was clipped by 5 bases and J by 4 bases; unmatched bases: 9. CDR3: CASRGSGQLYNEQFF. The CDR3 nucleotides are TGTGCCAGCAGAGGGTCGGGACAGCTATACAATGAGCAGTTCTTC.

The chain carries TRBV7-8 and TRBJ1-1, with no clear D. CDR1 is SGHVS and CDR2 is FQNEAQ in the germline V gene. The CDR3 covers 15 residues. Trimming removed 1 base at V and 4 bases at J, with 13 bases between. The CDR3 is CASSLGSDEGTEAFF. As DNA, the CDR3 is TGTGCCAGCAGCTTAGGTTCGGACGAGGGCACTGAAGCTTTCTTT. The full variable domain, rest sourced from reference TRBV7-8 and TRBJ1-1, is GAGVSQSPRYKVAKRGQDVALRCDPISGHVSLFWYQQALGQGPEFLTYFQNEAQLDKSGLPSDRFFAERPEGSVSTLKIQRTQQEDSAVYLCASSLGSDEGTEAFFGQGTRLTVV.

The rearrangement links TRBV11-2 to TRBJ1-1, with D tentatively TRBD1 (6 bases). V lost 6 bases, J lost 1 base, and 15 bases lay in between. This CDR3 region has 15 residues. The germline V gene has CDR1 SGHAT and CDR2 FQNNGV. In DNA, the CDR3 is TGTGCCAGCAGACCCCCCGGCAGGGGGAACACTGAAGCTTTCTTT. Translation gives CASRPPGRGNTEAFF.

This rearrangement joins TRBV9 to TRBJ2-1, with 12 positions matching TRBD2. CDR3 length equals 18 residues. V was pared by 2 bases and J by 3 bases, with 9 bases of the junction left unmatched. Germline V CDR1 and CDR2: SGDLS, YYNGEE. CDR3 DNA sequence: TGTGCCAGCAGCGTTCTAGCGGGGGGGACCCTAGGCTACAATGAGCAGTTCTTC. As protein: CASSVLAGGTLGYNEQFF. Supplemented by reference TRBV9 and TRBJ2-1, the full variable domain reads DSGVTQTPKHLITATGQRVTLRCSPRSGDLSVYWYQQSLDQGLQFLIQYYNGEERAKGNILERFSAQQFPDLHSELNLSSLELGDSALYFCASSVLAGGTLGYNEQFFGPGTRLTVL.

This chain connects TRBV2 to TRBJ2-2; 8 nucleotides align to TRBD2. V lost 7 bases and J lost 6; bases outside the gene matches: 13. Germline assignment: CDR1 SNHLY and CDR2 FYNNEI. The CDR3 totals 16 residues. The CDR3 protein is CASMRRGDRSSGELFF. The CDR3 DNA sequence: TGTGCCAGCATGCGGCGGGGGGACCGATCGTCCGGGGAGCTGTTTTTT.

The gene calls are TRBV10-1 and TRBJ2-1, with a tentative D call TRBD2 (5 bases). The CDR3 contains 14 residues. With 8 bases removed from V and 8 bases from J, the gap between germline ends came to 19 bases. Per the germline V gene, CDR1 is WNHNN and CDR2 is SYGVQD (reference sequence). CDR3 nucleotide sequence: TGCGCCAGCTCACAGCCCCCGGGGATCCATGAGCAGTTCTTC. Protein sequence: CASSQPPGIHEQFF.

In this sample, this clone turned up a few times. V usage is TRBV24-1 and J usage is TRBJ1-2; no firm D call. CDR3 length equals 14 residues. V was cut by 4 bases and J by 1 base, with 9 bases left in between. Germline CDR1 KGHDR, CDR2 SFDVKD. Here the CDR3 DNA reads TGTGCCACCAGTGACCCGACATATAACTATGGCTACACCTTC. Residues: CATSDPTYNYGYTF.

A word on this clone: Additional DNA sequences in this sample encode the identical CDR3. This chain connects TRBV5-4 to TRBJ1-1; 7 nucleotides agree with TRBD1. Unmatched junction bases numbered 2, after V lost 0 bases and J lost 0 bases. CDR3 length: 15 residues. The germline V gene encodes CDR1 SGHNT and CDR2 YYREEE (reference sequence). This CDR3 reads CASSLEGAMNTEAFF. The CDR3 DNA follows: TGTGCCAGCAGCTTGGAGGGGGCTATGAACACTGAAGCTTTCTTT.

V is TRBV27 and J is TRBJ1-5; 11 nucleotides align to TRBD1. This CDR3 comprises 15 residues. Per germline, CDR1 MNHEY and CDR2 SMNVEV (reference sequence). The V gene end was trimmed by 6 bases and the J gene end by 6 bases; junction bases not matched to a gene: 7. The CDR3 loop is CASRPGTGGGQPQHF. The CDR3 nucleotides read TGTGCCAGCAGACCCGGGACAGGGGGGGGTCAGCCCCAGCATTTT.

The V gene is TRBV5-8, the J gene TRBJ2-3; 13 nucleotides match TRBD2. This CDR3 is built from 17 residues. V shed 2 bases, J shed 2 bases, and the junction held 5 bases outside the gene matches. CDR1 is SGHTS, CDR2 YDEGEE, per germline. CDR3 sequence: CASSLKGLAGDTDTQYF. The CDR3 DNA is TGTGCCAGCAGCTTAAAAGGACTAGCGGGGGACACAGATACGCAGTATTTT. The whole variable domain, remainder taken from reference TRBV5-8 and TRBJ2-3, is EAGVTQSPTHLIKTRGQQATLRCSPISGHTSVYWYQQALGLGLQFLLWYDEGEERNRGNFPPRFSGRQFPNYSSELNVNALELEDSALYLCASSLKGLAGDTDTQYFGPGTRLTVL.

This chain uses TRBV10-3 with TRBJ2-3, with 8 bases aligning to TRBD2. This CDR3 contains 14 residues. CDR1 and CDR2 from the germline V gene are ENHRY and SYGVKD. Losses at the gene ends were 9 bases for V and 0 bases for J; bases not matched to a gene: 5. The CDR3 here is CAIRRGASTDTQYF. The CDR3 bases are TGTGCCATTCGGCGGGGGGCAAGCACAGATACGCAGTATTTT.

This sequence joins TRBV7-2 and TRBJ1-6; the D is unclear. The V gene's germline CDR1 is SGHTA and CDR2 FQGNSA. V gave up 1 base and J gave up 0 bases, with 10 bases separating them. This CDR3 has 17 amino acids. The CDR3 reads CASSLVPVSSYNSPLHF. The CDR3 nucleotides are TGTGCCAGCAGCTTAGTCCCCGTCAGCTCCTATAATTCACCCCTCCACTTT. Combining the CDR3 with reference TRBV7-2 and TRBJ1-6 gives the whole variable domain GAGVSQSPSNKVTEKGKDVELRCDPISGHTALYWYRQSLGQGLEFLIYFQGNSAPDKSGLPSDRFSAERTGGSVSTLTIQRTQQEDSAVYLCASSLVPVSSYNSPLHFGNGTRLTVT.

The chain recombines TRBV27 with TRBJ1-4; tentatively, D is TRBD1 (6 bases). Trimming took off 2 bases at V and 8 bases at J, with 18 bases between the two ends. The V gene's germline CDR1 is MNHEY and CDR2 SMNVEV (reference sequence). CDR3 length: 16 amino acids. The CDR3 DNA is TGTGCCAGCAGTTTAACCCCCGGGGGGCGAGGAGAAAAACTGTTTTTT. Amino acids: CASSLTPGGRGEKLFF. Supplemented by reference TRBV27 and TRBJ1-4, the full variable domain reads EAQVTQNPRYLITVTGKKLTVTCSQNMNHEYMSWYRQDPGLGLRQIYYSMNVEVTDKGDVPEGYKVSRKEKRNFPLILESPSPNQTSLYFCASSLTPGGRGEKLFFGSGTQLSVL.

This clone turned up a few times. V is TRBV2 and J is TRBJ1-1, with a possible D match to TRBD1 (5 bases). Per the germline V gene, CDR1 is SNHLY and CDR2 is FYNNEI. The CDR3 totals 14 residues. With 2 bases removed from V and 1 base from J, the gap between germline ends came to 8 bases. CDR3 protein: CASSERRGNTEAFF. CDR3 nucleotide sequence: TGTGCCAGCAGTGAAAGGAGGGGGAACACTGAAGCTTTCTTT. Using reference TRBV2 and TRBJ1-1 for the parts outside the CDR3, the full variable domain is EPEVTQTPSHQVTQMGQEVILRCVPISNHLYFYWYRQILGQKVEFLVSFYNNEISEKSEIFDDQFSVERPDGSNFTLKIRSTKLEDSAMYFCASSERRGNTEAFFGQGTRLTVV.

The V gene is TRBV19, the J gene TRBJ1-5; 7 bases fit TRBD1. V was clipped by 4 bases and J by 4 bases; unmatched bases: 4. The CDR3 consists of 14 residues. Germline CDR1 reads LNHDA; CDR2 reads SQIVND (reference sequence). CDR3 sequence reads: CASSKDRENQPQHF. CDR3 bases: TGTGCCAGTAGTAAAGACAGGGAAAATCAGCCCCAGCATTTT. The full variable domain, with the rest looked up from reference TRBV19 and TRBJ1-5, is DGGITQSPKYLFRKEGQNVTLSCEQNLNHDAMYWYRQDPGQGLRLIYYSQIVNDFQKGDIAEGYSVSREKKESFPLTVTSAQKNPTAFYLCASSKDRENQPQHFGDGTRLSIL.

V gene TRBV5-1 combines with J gene TRBJ1-6, with 10 bases identical to TRBD1. CDR1 is SGHRS, CDR2 YFSETQ, per germline. V shed 3 bases and J 7 bases; nucleotides not matched to a gene: 4. There are 15 residues in the CDR3. The CDR3 protein is CASSSEDRGNSPLHF. In nucleotides, the CDR3 is TGCGCCAGCAGCTCAGAGGACAGGGGGAATTCACCCCTCCACTTT.

The chain carries TRBV9 and TRBJ1-5, with 11 bases identical to TRBD1. This CDR3 contains 15 residues. The V gene's germline CDR1 is SGDLS and CDR2 YYNGEE. The junction had 5 bases not matched to a gene; V was cut back by 2 bases and J by 7 bases. CDR3 sequence: CASSVGQGAEQPQHF. DNA of the CDR3: TGTGCCAGCAGCGTCGGACAGGGGGCCGAGCAGCCCCAGCATTTT.

The chain links TRBV4-1 to TRBJ2-7; a possible D gene is TRBD1 (5 bases). The CDR3 is 14 amino acids. Germline loops: CDR1 MGHRA, CDR2 YSYEKL. Trimming shortened V by 1 base and J by 2 bases, and 9 bases separated the two germline ends. The CDR3 loop is CASSQADSPYEQYF. The CDR3 DNA reads as TGCGCCAGCAGCCAAGCCGACAGCCCCTACGAGCAGTACTTC.